The 21 T cell receptor beta chains below come from one sample, sequenced in a study of cytomegalovirus exposure and HLA in healthy donors. 60 Vbeta and 13 Jbeta primers were used in PCR. This table comes from immunoSEQ multiplex PCR, and its TCRdb copy is limited to in-frame clones, with some not included. The table has approximately 90,000 clones, under 80% seen once. The source material was PBMCs. These TCRs come from a boy aged 5-17 years in good health and CMV-seronegative.

In this sample, this clone turned up once. This chain links TRBV29-1 with TRBJ2-2; TRBD2 aligns across 8 bases. Per the germline V gene, CDR1 is SQVTM and CDR2 is ANQGSEA. V dropped 1 base and J dropped 5; count of bases not matched to a gene: 6. The CDR3 is 15 amino acids. The CDR3: CSVEAGLGVTGELFF. The CDR3 nucleotides are TGCAGCGTTGAAGCGGGACTAGGTGTAACCGGGGAGCTGTTTTTT.

The chain has TRBV4-1 and TRBJ2-7; 8 bases are shared with TRBD2. CDR1 and CDR2 (germline): MGHRA, YSYEKL. The V and J ends lost 0 bases and 6 bases, in that order; junction bases with no gene match: 13. The length of the CDR3 is 17 residues. CDR3 sequence reads: CASSQDRLAGLWGEQYF. The CDR3 DNA reads as TGCGCCAGCAGCCAAGATAGGCTAGCGGGCTTATGGGGCGAGCAGTACTTC.

In its sample, this clone was seen a few times. The V call is TRBV6-1, the J call TRBJ2-3; TRBD2 might be the D (7 bases). CDR3 length: 14 residues. Trimming removed 6 bases from V and 4 bases from J, with 14 bases in between. Germline V CDR1 and CDR2: MNHNS, SASEGT. The CDR3: CASRDGGASDTQYF. CDR3 sequence (DNA): TGTGCCAGCAGGGATGGGGGGGCTTCAGATACGCAGTATTTT.

This clone was seen a single time. This chain uses TRBV5-1 with TRBJ1-5; 8 nucleotides line up with TRBD1. V trimming: 4 bases; J trimming: 7 bases; junction bases outside the gene matches: 7. Germline CDR1 SGHRS, CDR2 YFSETQ. The CDR3 is 14 residues long. The CDR3 region has the DNA TGCGCCAGCAGCCCGGGACAGGACGGGCAGCCCCAGCATTTT. Translated, it gives CASSPGQDGQPQHF.

The chain is built from TRBV5-4 and TRBJ1-4; D uncertain. V dropped 4 bases and J dropped 7 bases, with 17 bases sitting between them. The CDR3 is 15 residues long. Germline CDR1 reads SGHNT; CDR2 reads YYREEE (reference sequence). The CDR3 coding sequence is TGTGCCAGCAGCGGTACCACCCAGGAGGGTGAAAAACTGTTTTTT. This encodes CASSGTTQEGEKLFF.

The J gene is TRBJ2-7, the V gene TRBV4-1; TRBD1 is a possible D gene (5 bases). V shed 2 bases and J shed 4 bases, with 15 bases lying between them. The CDR3 totals 15 residues. Germline assignment: CDR1 MGHRA and CDR2 YSYEKL. The CDR3 DNA is TGCGCCAGCAGCCAAACCCTCCCTGACAGTTACGAGCAGTACTTC. This encodes CASSQTLPDSYEQYF.

This CDR3 is CANRSGRGEQYF. CDR3 DNA: TGTGCCAATCGTAGCGGGAGGGGCGAGCAGTACTTC. This rearrangement joins TRBV27 to TRBJ2-7, with 11 bases that match TRBD2. This CDR3 spans 12 amino acids. Germline-derived CDR1 and CDR2 are MNHEY and SMNVEV (reference sequence). V was pared by 10 bases and J by 6 bases, with 5 bases of the junction left unmatched.

V gene TRBV2 combines with J gene TRBJ1-1, with 11 nucleotides matching TRBD1. The V and J ends lost 6 bases and 2 bases, in that order; junction bases with no gene match: 5. Germline assignment: CDR1 SNHLY and CDR2 FYNNEI. This CDR3 has 15 residues. The CDR3 loop is CASRDRTGGNTEAFF. The DNA for the CDR3 is TGTGCCAGCAGAGACCGGACAGGGGGCAACACTGAAGCTTTCTTT.

The V and J genes are TRBV25-1 and TRBJ1-2; D remains unclear. The V end lost 0 bases, the J end lost 10 bases, and 6 bases lay between the germline ends. CDR3 length: 11 amino acids. Germline V gene data show CDR1 as MGHDK and CDR2 as SYGVNS. CDR3 nucleotide sequence: TGTGCCAGCAGTGAATATGAGATCTACACCTTC. It is translated as CASSEYEIYTF.

The rearrangement joins TRBV28 to TRBJ2-7; TRBD1 is a possible D gene (6 bases). The CDR3 is made up of 14 amino acids. With 3 bases removed from V and 6 bases from J, the gap between germline ends came to 15 bases. Germline assignment: CDR1 MDHEN and CDR2 SYDVKM. The CDR3 DNA reads as TGTGCCAGCAGTTTGCCTACAGGGCCGGGCGAGCAGTACTTC. It translates to CASSLPTGPGEQYF.

This clone was seen more than once but under ten times. This sequence joins TRBV6-6 and TRBJ2-7; the match to TRBD1 covers 9 bases. V was clipped by 5 bases and J by 3 bases; unmatched bases: 5. CDR3 length equals 14 residues. From germline, CDR1 is MNHNY and CDR2 SVGAGI (reference sequence). The CDR3 nucleotides are TGTGCCAGCAGTCGGACAGGGGAAAACTACGAGCAGTACTTC. Protein product: CASSRTGENYEQYF.

This clone was recorded once. The genes are TRBV30 and TRBJ1-5; 7 bases match TRBD1. V gave up 0 bases and J gave up 6 bases; unmatched junction bases: 5. Germline values: CDR1 GTSNPN, CDR2 SVGIG (reference sequence). This CDR3 has 14 residues. CDR3 nucleotide sequence: TGTGCCTGGAGTGTACGAGGGGGCCCTCAGCCCCAGCATTTT. Translation gives CAWSVRGGPQPQHF.

This clone showed up just a few times. This rearrangement joins TRBV30 to TRBJ1-3; 7 bases match TRBD1. Germline CDR1 GTSNPN, CDR2 SVGIG (reference sequence). V was pared by 4 bases and J by 6 bases, with 9 bases of the junction left unmatched. There are 14 residues in the CDR3. The CDR3: CAWTTGTTENTIYF. CDR3 nucleotide sequence: TGTGCCTGGACGACAGGGACCACTGAAAACACCATATATTTT. Combining the CDR3 with reference TRBV30 and TRBJ1-3 gives the whole variable domain SQTIHQWPATLVQPVGSPLSLECTVEGTSNPNLYWYRQAAGRGLQLLFYSVGIGQISSEVPQNLSASRPQDRQFILSSKKLLLSDSGFYLCAWTTGTTENTIYFGEGSWLTVV.

V gene TRBV6-6 combines with J gene TRBJ2-7; no definite D call. Germline V gene sequence: CDR1 MNHNY, CDR2 SVGAGI (reference sequence). With 2 bases removed from V and 4 bases from J, the gap between germline ends came to 6 bases. This CDR3 has 12 residues. CDR3 sequence reads: CASSYSRYEQYF. CDR3 in DNA: TGTGCCAGCAGTTACAGTCGGTACGAGCAGTACTTC.

The chain combines TRBV27 with TRBJ2-7; D may be TRBD2 (5 bases). Deletions cut 1 base from V and 4 bases from J, with 14 bases between. The CDR3 covers 15 residues. Germline CDR1 and CDR2: MNHEY and SMNVEV (reference sequence). For the CDR3, the DNA is TGTGCCAGCAGTTTATTTGCGGGCAGCCTTTACGAGCAGTACTTC. Translating it yields CASSLFAGSLYEQYF.

The rearrangement joins TRBV7-2 to TRBJ2-2, with D hard to call. The V end lost 1 base, the J end lost 0 bases, and 6 bases lay between the germline ends. The germline V gene encodes CDR1 SGHTA and CDR2 FQGNSA. This CDR3 is built from 15 residues. CDR3 nucleotides: TGTGCCAGCAGCTTAGTAGCCCCGAACACCGGGGAGCTGTTTTTT. This codes for CASSLVAPNTGELFF.

The chain carries TRBV6-5 and TRBJ2-7; TRBD2 agrees at 10 bases. Germline V lookup: CDR1 MNHEY, CDR2 SVGAGI. The CDR3 is 15 amino acids. Trimming took 2 bases from V and 2 from J; bases not matched to a gene: 3. This CDR3 is CASSYGTSVAYEQYF. The CDR3 DNA follows: TGTGCCAGCAGTTACGGGACTAGCGTTGCCTACGAGCAGTACTTC.

The rearrangement links TRBV5-8 to TRBJ1-5, with 9 positions matching TRBD1. CDR3 size: 17 residues. V lost 4 bases to trimming and J lost 8 bases; unmatched junction nucleotides: 16. Germline CDR1 SGHTS, CDR2 YDEGEE. The CDR3 DNA is TGTGCCAGCAGCCTGGGGCCGGACAGGGGAGTTTGGGAGCCCCAGCATTTT. Encoded protein: CASSLGPDRGVWEPQHF.

The chain uses TRBV19 and TRBJ1-2, with unresolved D. The germline V gene encodes CDR1 LNHDA and CDR2 SQIVND (reference sequence). The V gene lost 6 bases and the J gene lost 4 bases, with 12 bases spanning the gap. The CDR3 sequence is 13 residues long. CDR3 nucleotide sequence: TGTGCCAGTAGGAACACACGCTTCTATGGCTACACCTTC. Translating gives CASRNTRFYGYTF.

The CDR3 protein is CASSESPGTNEKLFF. In DNA form, the CDR3 reads TGCGCCAGCAGTGAGTCGCCAGGAACTAATGAAAAACTGTTTTTT. This chain links TRBV10-1 with TRBJ1-4; D not resolved. V was shortened by 0 bases and J by 1 base, with 6 bases between the two germline ends. This CDR3 is 15 amino acids long. Germline V gene data show CDR1 as WNHNN and CDR2 as SYGVQD (reference sequence).

The genes are TRBV28 and TRBJ2-5, with TRBD2 identical over 13 bases. The junction had 3 bases not matched to a gene; V was cut back by 6 bases and J by 5 bases. CDR1 and CDR2 (germline): MDHEN, SYDVKM. The CDR3 sequence is 14 residues long. CDR3 in DNA: TGTGCCAGCAGACCGACTAGCGGGAGGGAGACCCAGTACTTC. It specifies CASRPTSGRETQYF.